These 20 T cell receptor beta chains came from one sample sequenced in a study of technical replicates of blood from a few donors. Produced via immunoSEQ multiplex PCR; TCRdb's table is partial and in-frame only. The sample carries approximately 59,000 clones, about 90% recorded once. Sequencing input: PBMCs. The source is a human donor in good health. Some clones in this sample may be carry-over from other donors' samples.

The chain couples TRBV27 to TRBJ2-1; TRBD2 matches 9 bases. This CDR3 has 17 residues. J lost 2 bases, V lost 4 bases, and 9 bases had no gene match. CDR1 and CDR2 (germline): MNHEY, SMNVEV (reference sequence). The CDR3 nucleotides read TGTGCCAGCAGTTCCTCGGCGGGAGGGCCGGCCTACAATGAGCAGTTCTTC. This translates into CASSSSAGGPAYNEQFF.

The V and J genes are TRBV27 and TRBJ1-4, with TRBD1 as a possible D gene (6 bases). Germline CDR1 is MNHEY and CDR2 is SMNVEV (reference sequence). V lost 8 bases to trimming and J lost 3 bases, with 13 bases between them. The CDR3 has 14 residues. This chain's CDR3 is CASGPQGSNEKLFF. CDR3 DNA: TGTGCCAGCGGACCACAGGGCTCTAATGAAAAACTGTTTTTT.

The chain combines TRBV2 with TRBJ1-4, with TRBD1 identical over 11 bases. The trim removed 7 bases at V and 7 bases at J, leaving 8 bases unmatched. CDR3 length equals 15 residues. Germline loops: CDR1 SNHLY, CDR2 FYNNEI. CDR3 residues: CASIQSGTGGEKLFF. The CDR3 region has the DNA TGTGCCAGCATCCAATCCGGGACAGGGGGTGAAAAACTGTTTTTT.

The V and J genes are TRBV27 and TRBJ2-7; TRBD1 matches 8 bases. The CDR3 is made up of 14 amino acids. The germline gives CDR1 MNHEY, CDR2 SMNVEV (reference sequence). The V and J ends lost 2 bases and 3 bases, in that order; junction bases with no gene match: 3. CDR3 DNA sequence: TGTGCCAGCAGTTTACAGGGGGCGGTCTACGAGCAGTACTTC. Its translation is CASSLQGAVYEQYF.

The genes are TRBV25-1 and TRBJ2-5; the match to TRBD2 covers 7 bases. This CDR3 spans 14 amino acids. V trimming: 7 bases; J trimming: 2 bases; junction bases outside the gene matches: 7. Germline values: CDR1 MGHDK, CDR2 SYGVNS. Here the CDR3 DNA reads TGTGCCAGCACTGATGGACTAGTGCAAGAGACCCAGTACTTC. Protein product: CASTDGLVQETQYF.

The V gene is TRBV4-1, the J gene TRBJ1-1, with D tentatively TRBD1 (6 bases). The germline V gene encodes CDR1 MGHRA and CDR2 YSYEKL. Trimming took 3 bases from V and 6 from J, leaving 20 bases between them. This CDR3 has 16 amino acids. The CDR3, as DNA: TGCGCCAGCAGCCATGCCCTCAGGGGCAGCTACCCTGAAGCTTTCTTT. Its translation: CASSHALRGSYPEAFF.

The chain joins TRBV2 to TRBJ2-7, with TRBD2 matching 9 bases. Germline CDR1 and CDR2: SNHLY and FYNNEI. Trimming removed 3 bases from V and 4 bases from J; junction bases left unmatched: 7. The CDR3 has 15 amino acids. For the CDR3, the DNA is TGTGCCAGCAGTGATTCGCTAGCGGGGCGGTACGAGCAGTACTTC. Translating gives CASSDSLAGRYEQYF.

The rearrangement joins TRBV7-6 to TRBJ2-5, with 7 bases identical to TRBD2. The length of the CDR3 is 13 residues. The germline gives CDR1 SGHVS, CDR2 FNYEAQ. The junction had 3 bases not matched to a gene; V was cut back by 1 base and J by 7 bases. The CDR3 loop is CASSLVASGTQYF. The CDR3 DNA follows: TGTGCCAGCAGCTTAGTGGCTAGCGGGACCCAGTACTTC.

This chain links TRBV5-5 with TRBJ2-7; a possible D gene is TRBD1 (6 bases). V lost 4 bases and J 5 bases, leaving 19 bases between the germline ends. Germline CDR1 SGHKS, CDR2 YYEKEE (reference sequence). The CDR3 loop spans 15 amino acids. The CDR3 DNA is TGTGCCAGCAGCCAGGAGAGCGGCAGGGGCCACGAGCAGTACTTC. This gives the protein CASSQESGRGHEQYF.

The V call is TRBV2, the J call TRBJ2-1, with 10 bases matching TRBD1. After removal of 8 bases from V and 0 bases from J, the junction contained 10 bases not matched to a gene. The germline V gene encodes CDR1 SNHLY and CDR2 FYNNEI. The CDR3 runs to 17 residues. The CDR3 region has the DNA TGTGCCAGCGGGACAGGGGTTCTACCTAGCTCCTACAATGAGCAGTTCTTC. Translating it yields CASGTGVLPSSYNEQFF.

The V and J genes are TRBV7-9 and TRBJ1-2; D remains unclear. V lost 4 bases and J 8 bases, leaving 20 bases between the germline ends. Per the germline V gene, CDR1 is SEHNR and CDR2 is FQNEAQ (reference sequence). This CDR3 has 15 amino acids. The CDR3 coding sequence is TGTGCCAGCAGCTCCTCCCAGGCCACCTTGGGCGGCTACACCTTC. Its translation: CASSSSQATLGGYTF.

This clone was found once. The chain has TRBV5-6 and TRBJ2-7, with D possibly TRBD1 on 6 matching bases. Germline-derived CDR1 and CDR2 are SGHDT and YYEEEE. The CDR3 length is 15 residues. Trimming pared 3 bases from V and 7 bases from J, leaving 20 bases between. The CDR3 sequence is CASSSDFGTPGEQYF. In DNA form, the CDR3 reads TGTGCCAGCAGCTCAGACTTCGGGACACCCGGTGAGCAGTACTTC.

The chain joins TRBV5-1 to TRBJ2-3, with TRBD2 matching over 7 bases. CDR3 length: 14 residues. V lost 0 bases and J lost 4; bases outside the gene matches: 2. Looked up from germline, CDR1 is SGHRS and CDR2 is YFSETQ. The CDR3 bases are TGCGCCAGCAGCTTGGGCGGGAGCTCAGATACGCAGTATTTT. Residues: CASSLGGSSDTQYF. Looking up the rest from reference TRBV5-1 and TRBJ2-3 gives the full variable domain: KAGVTQTPRYLIKTRGQQVTLSCSPISGHRSVSWYQQTPGQGLQFLFEYFSETQRNKGNFPGRFSGRQFSNSRSEMNVSTLELGDSALYLCASSLGGSSDTQYFGPGTRLTVL.

This clone is a singleton in its sample. The chain recombines TRBV18 with TRBJ2-7; the D gene is possibly TRBD1 (6 bases). Trimming shortened V by 4 bases and J by 6 bases, and 22 bases separated the two germline ends. Looked up from germline, CDR1 is KGHSH and CDR2 is LQKENI. The CDR3 consists of 16 residues. The DNA for the CDR3 is TGTGCCAGCTCACTAGGGGGTTACAGGGTCGTTGCCGAGCAGTACTTC. Protein product: CASSLGGYRVVAEQYF.

This chain uses TRBV5-6 with TRBJ2-1, with D uncertain. The CDR3 sequence is 14 residues long. V lost 2 bases and J lost 0, with 6 bases in between. CDR1 is SGHDT and CDR2 is YYEEEE in the germline V gene. CDR3 sequence reads: CASSLLNSYNEQFF. The CDR3 DNA reads TGTGCCAGCAGCTTATTAAACTCCTACAATGAGCAGTTCTTC.

J is TRBJ2-3 and V is TRBV6-5; no clear D. This CDR3 spans 13 amino acids. Germline assignment: CDR1 MNHEY and CDR2 SVGAGI. The V gene lost 8 bases and the J gene lost 6 bases, with 15 bases spanning the gap. The CDR3 sequence: CASSPGRRDTQYF. The CDR3 region has the DNA TGTGCCAGCTCCCCGGGTCGGCGCGATACGCAGTATTTT.

The gene calls are TRBV6-5 and TRBJ2-1, with D maybe TRBD2 (5 bases). Between the trimmed V and J ends, which lost 5 bases and 7 bases, there was a span of 15 bases. Germline lookup yields CDR1 MNHEY and CDR2 SVGAGI. CDR3 length: 14 residues. CDR3 sequence (DNA): TGTGCCAGCAGTCCGGACTTCCTCAGGAATGAGCAGTTCTTC. The encoded protein is CASSPDFLRNEQFF.

This clone was counted between two and nine times. The V and J genes are TRBV19 and TRBJ2-2; D ambiguous. V lost 7 bases to trimming and J lost 7 bases, with 7 bases between them. The CDR3 contains 11 residues. CDR1 is LNHDA and CDR2 is SQIVND in the germline V gene (reference sequence). CDR3 protein: CASNLGGELFF. In DNA form, the CDR3 reads TGTGCCAGTAATCTCGGCGGGGAGCTGTTTTTT.

This clone was observed a single time. This chain joins TRBV5-1 and TRBJ2-7, with D perhaps TRBD1 (6 bases). Trimming stripped 0 bases from V and 7 bases from J, with 17 bases between. This CDR3 region has 15 residues. Germline lookup yields CDR1 SGHRS and CDR2 YFSETQ. This chain's CDR3 is CASSLAGTGDREQYF. The CDR3 DNA sequence: TGCGCCAGCAGCTTGGCGGGGACCGGTGACAGGGAGCAGTACTTC.

This clone came up a few times. This chain joins TRBV7-2 and TRBJ1-6, with D possibly being TRBD1 (6 bases). CDR3 size: 14 residues. V was pared by 3 bases and J by 7 bases, with 10 bases between. Germline V lookup: CDR1 SGHTA, CDR2 FQGNSA. The CDR3 DNA reads TGTGCCAGCAGCTTTCAGGGGAACAATTCACCCCTCCACTTT. Protein sequence: CASSFQGNNSPLHF.